These 9 T cell receptor beta chains share one sample of origin, sequenced in a study of shared clonotypes between healthy human individuals. Method: immunoSEQ multiplex PCR; TCRdb's copy keeps in-frame clones and lacks some. Of about 2.4 million clones listed, around 90% are singletons. Sequencing used naive CD4+ T cells sorted from blood. The subset here: CD45RA+ positively selected. The receptor source for this set is a young man in good health.

CDR3 amino acids: CASSEGAWGYTF. As DNA, the CDR3 is TGTGCCAGCAGTGAAGGGGCTTGGGGCTACACCTTC. The chain has TRBV6-1 and TRBJ1-2; D call uncertain. The CDR3 is 12 residues long. In germline, CDR1 is MNHNS, CDR2 SASEGT. V lost 1 base and J 8 bases, leaving 8 bases between the germline ends.

The chain employs TRBV7-9 and TRBJ2-3, with a tentative D call TRBD1 (6 bases). This CDR3 region has 15 residues. Trimming cost V 5 bases and J 1 base, with 13 bases left between them. Per the germline V gene, CDR1 is SEHNR and CDR2 is FQNEAQ (reference sequence). CDR3 amino acids: CASSPDAGGTDTQYF. The DNA for the CDR3 is TGTGCCAGCAGCCCAGATGCAGGGGGCACAGATACGCAGTATTTT.

This chain connects TRBV11-2 to TRBJ2-2; D is perhaps TRBD1 or TRBD2 (5 bases each). This CDR3 is 15 amino acids long. Germline CDR1 SGHAT, CDR2 FQNNGV. V gave up 6 bases and J gave up 7 bases, with 18 bases separating them. The DNA for the CDR3 is TGTGCCAGCAGTCTTTTGACGGGGCGGAGCGGGGAGCTGTTTTTT. Amino acid sequence: CASSLLTGRSGELFF.

V and J are TRBV7-9 and TRBJ2-7; possibly TRBD2 for D (5 bases). V gave up 3 bases and J gave up 2 bases, with 8 bases separating them. The CDR3 runs to 13 residues. Germline-derived CDR1 and CDR2 are SEHNR and FQNEAQ (reference sequence). The CDR3 DNA follows: TGTGCCAGCAGCTTCGAGGGCCCCTACGAGCAGTACTTC. It encodes CASSFEGPYEQYF.

The V call is TRBV10-3, the J call TRBJ2-3; D is unclear. Trimming took off 6 bases at V and 0 bases at J, with 16 bases between the two ends. CDR3 length: 16 residues. Per the germline V gene, CDR1 is ENHRY and CDR2 is SYGVKD. CDR3 nucleotides: TGTGCCATCAGCATCGATCTTGCGGCTAGCACAGATACGCAGTATTTT. Its protein is CAISIDLAASTDTQYF.

The chain recombines TRBV6-6 with TRBJ2-1; no reliable D call. The germline CDR1 and CDR2 sequences are MNHNY and SVGAGI (reference sequence). CDR3 size: 15 residues. With 6 bases removed from V and 4 bases from J, the gap between germline ends came to 16 bases. As DNA, the CDR3 is TGTGCCAGCAGCTACGAGGTAGCTTCGTACAATGAGCAGTTCTTC. Its protein is CASSYEVASYNEQFF.

This chain links TRBV10-3 with TRBJ2-7; either TRBD1 or TRBD2 may supply D (5 bases each). There are 15 residues in the CDR3. Germline lookup yields CDR1 ENHRY and CDR2 SYGVKD. V lost 6 bases and J 2 bases, leaving 17 bases between the germline ends. CDR3 nucleotide sequence: TGTGCCATCAGACCCCGGGACCGAGGGCCCTACGAGCAGTACTTC. Its protein is CAIRPRDRGPYEQYF.

The chain has TRBV5-4 and TRBJ2-3, with unresolved D. This CDR3 is built from 15 residues. Trimming removed 6 bases at V and 4 bases at J, with 18 bases between. Germline CDR1 and CDR2: SGHNT and YYREEE (reference sequence). This CDR3 reads CASNLQGFPPDTQYF. Written as DNA, the CDR3 is TGTGCCAGCAACCTCCAAGGGTTCCCCCCAGATACGCAGTATTTT.

V is TRBV5-4 and J is TRBJ2-2; 8 bases match TRBD1. The length of the CDR3 is 16 residues. Trimming took 3 bases from V and 7 from J; bases not matched to a gene: 11. CDR1 and CDR2 (germline): SGHNT, YYREEE (reference sequence). CDR3 sequence: CASSWLDRESGGELFF. The DNA for the CDR3 is TGTGCCAGCAGCTGGTTGGACAGGGAATCCGGCGGGGAGCTGTTTTTT. The full variable domain, rest sourced from reference TRBV5-4 and TRBJ2-2, is ETGVTQSPTHLIKTRGQQVTLRCSSQSGHNTVSWYQQALGQGPQFIFQYYREEENGRGNFPPRFSGLQFPNYSSELNVNALELDDSALYLCASSWLDRESGGELFFGEGSRLTVL.